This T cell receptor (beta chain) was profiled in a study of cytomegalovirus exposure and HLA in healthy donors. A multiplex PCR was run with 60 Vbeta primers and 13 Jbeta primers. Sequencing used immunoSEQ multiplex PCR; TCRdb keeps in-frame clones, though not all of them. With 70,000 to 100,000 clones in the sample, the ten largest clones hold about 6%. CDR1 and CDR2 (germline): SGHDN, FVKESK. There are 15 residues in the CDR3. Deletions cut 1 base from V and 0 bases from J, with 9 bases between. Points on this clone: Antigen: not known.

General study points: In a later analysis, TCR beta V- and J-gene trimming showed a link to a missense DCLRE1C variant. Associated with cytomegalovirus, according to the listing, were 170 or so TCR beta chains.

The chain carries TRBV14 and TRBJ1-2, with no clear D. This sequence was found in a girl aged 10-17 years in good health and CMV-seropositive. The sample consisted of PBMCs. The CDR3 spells CASSQVAGTNYGYTF. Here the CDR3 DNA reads TGTGCCAGCAGCCAAGTTGCGGGAACTAACTATGGCTACACCTTC.